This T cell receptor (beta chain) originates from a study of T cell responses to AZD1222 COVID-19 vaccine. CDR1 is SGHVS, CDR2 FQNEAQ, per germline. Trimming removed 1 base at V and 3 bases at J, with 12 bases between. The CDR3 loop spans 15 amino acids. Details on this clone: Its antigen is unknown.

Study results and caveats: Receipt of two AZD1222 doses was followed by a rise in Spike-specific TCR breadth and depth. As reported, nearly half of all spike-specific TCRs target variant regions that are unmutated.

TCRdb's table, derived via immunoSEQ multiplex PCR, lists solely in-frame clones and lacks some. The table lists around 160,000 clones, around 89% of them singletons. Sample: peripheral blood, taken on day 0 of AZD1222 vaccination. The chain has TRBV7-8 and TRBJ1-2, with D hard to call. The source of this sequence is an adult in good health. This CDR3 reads CASSLDPIPHYGYTF. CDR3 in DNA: TGTGCCAGCAGCTTAGACCCGATCCCGCACTATGGCTACACCTTC.